This T cell receptor beta chain was identified in a study of shared clonotypes between healthy human individuals. Whole-study results and caveats: Clonotype sharing among the donors was expected to vary with sequencing depth. Relative to memory subsets, naive subsets generally showed larger estimated richness.

V was pared by 4 bases and J by 4 bases, with 7 bases between. This CDR3 spans 13 amino acids. Per germline, CDR1 SGHVS and CDR2 FNYEAQ. Remarks on this clone: Its antigen is unknown.

As originally analysed: Filtering differed because ImmunoSEQ produced junction-only sequences that carried no quality scores. The method was immunoSEQ multiplex PCR; TCRdb's version includes in-frame clones alone and lacks a portion of them. V and J calls and clone size follow that table, whereas D and trimming were derived from the DNA. Of more than 850,000 clones in the sample, about 84% were seen once. The rearrangement links TRBV7-6 to TRBJ2-2; D remains unclear. The sequence was collected from a man between 18 and 29 years old in good health. Some clones in this sample may be carry-over from other donors' samples. Material: memory CD4+ T cells from PBMCs. Subset meaning: CD45RA-negative fraction. CDR3 nucleotide sequence: TGTGCCAGCAGCTGGGATAGCACCGGGGAGCTGTTTTTT. Amino acids: CASSWDSTGELFF.